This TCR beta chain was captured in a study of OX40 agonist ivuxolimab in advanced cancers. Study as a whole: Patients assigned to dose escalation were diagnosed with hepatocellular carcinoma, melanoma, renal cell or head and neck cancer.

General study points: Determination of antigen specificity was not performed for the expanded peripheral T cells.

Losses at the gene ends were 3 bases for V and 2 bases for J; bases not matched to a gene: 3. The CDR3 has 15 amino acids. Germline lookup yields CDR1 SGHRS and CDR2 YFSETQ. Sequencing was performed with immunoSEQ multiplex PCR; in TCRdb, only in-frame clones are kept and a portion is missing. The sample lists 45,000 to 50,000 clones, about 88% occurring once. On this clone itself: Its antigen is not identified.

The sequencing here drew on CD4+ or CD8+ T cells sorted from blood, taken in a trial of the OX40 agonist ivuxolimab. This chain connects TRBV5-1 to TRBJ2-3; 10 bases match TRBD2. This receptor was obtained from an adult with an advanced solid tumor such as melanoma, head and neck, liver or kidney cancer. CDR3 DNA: TGCGCCAGCAGCTGGACTAGCGGAGACACAGATACGCAGTATTTT. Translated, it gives CASSWTSGDTDTQYF.